This TCR beta chain was recovered during a study of molecular identifiers for immune sequencing clone quantification. The junction had 9 bases not matched to a gene; V was cut back by 5 bases and J by 4 bases. Germline loops: CDR1 LNHDA, CDR2 SQIVND (reference sequence). This CDR3 comprises 15 residues. This clonotype was observed at least ten times. TCRdb ran MiXCR on the PCR reads and lists one entry per CDR3 protein. The sample has 550,000 to 750,000 distinct CDR3 sequences; roughly 21% are singletons. This clonotype was obtained from a human donor in good health. Some libraries in this study had Jurkat cell RNA spiked in. The rearrangement links TRBV19 to TRBJ2-7; TRBD1 matches at 9 bases. Sequenced material: naive CD8+ T cells from blood, with Jurkat cell RNA spiked in. Subset noted: FACS-sorted CD8+CD4-CCR7+CD45RA+ naive T cells. CDR3 DNA: TGTGCCAGTAGTCGAGGGACAGGGTTTGCGTACGAGCAGTACTTC. This codes for CASSRGTGFAYEQYF.